This entry features one TCR beta chain sequence. At the DNA level, this CDR3 is encoded by other sequences in the same sample as well. The source of the sample is a study of OX40 agonist ivuxolimab in advanced cancers. Clones were read by immunoSEQ multiplex PCR, and TCRdb kept only the in-frame ones, dropping some. This table holds around 9,800 clones, 60% to 80% found once. Per the germline V gene, CDR1 is MNHEY and CDR2 is SMNVEV (reference sequence). This CDR3 has 15 residues. J was trimmed by 4 bases and V by 5 bases; bases with no gene match: 4. The input for sequencing was CD4+ or CD8+ T cells sorted from blood, taken in a trial of the OX40 agonist ivuxolimab. This receptor was identified in an adult with an advanced solid tumor such as melanoma, head and neck, liver or kidney cancer. The chain has TRBV27 and TRBJ2-3; 12 bases fit TRBD2. CDR3 amino acids: CASSPTSGGPDTQYF. In DNA, the CDR3 is TGTGCCAGCAGTCCTACTAGCGGGGGGCCAGATACGCAGTATTTT.